This T cell receptor (beta chain) stems from a study of neoadjuvant anti-PD-1 for oral cavity cancer. Regarding the study as a whole: Treg/Th17 ratio rose with pretreatment blood and fell with post-treatment tumor TCRbeta clonality.

This table comes from immunoSEQ multiplex PCR, and its TCRdb copy is limited to in-frame clones, with some not included. The table shows over 10,000 clones, with 50% to 80% occurring only once. The CDR3 length is 14 residues. Deletions cut 3 bases from V and 0 bases from J, with 6 bases between. Germline V gene data show CDR1 as LNHDA and CDR2 as SQIVND (reference sequence). Remarks on this clone: Its antigen remains unidentified.

The chain joins TRBV19 to TRBJ1-5; D gene uncertain. This clonotype originated in a person between 35 and 79 years old with oral cavity squamous cell carcinoma. Sequences were derived from PBMCs, sampled before nivolumab (anti-PD-1) treatment. CDR3 in amino acids: CASSMRVSNQPQHF. DNA of the CDR3: TGTGCCAGTAGTATGAGGGTTAGCAATCAGCCCCAGCATTTT.